The 20 T cell receptor beta chains below all came from one sample that was sequenced in a study of CD4 and CD8 cells across lung adenocarcinoma regions. Each CDR3 protein is one row after TCRdb ran MiXCR on the PCR reads. The sample includes 6,500 to 8,500 distinct CDR3 sequences, approximately 53% seen only once; the top ten take 24%. Sequenced sample: CD4+ T cells from the center of a lung tumor. These TCRs come from a female donor with lung adenocarcinoma. The CD4 and CD8 labels of this study may be unreliable.

This CDR3 is CASRGDEKLFF. In DNA form, the CDR3 reads TGCGCCAGCAGGGGGGATGAAAAACTGTTTTTT. The J gene is TRBJ1-4, the V gene TRBV10-2; D is possibly TRBD1 (5 bases). CDR3 length equals 11 residues. Per the germline V gene, CDR1 is WSHSY and CDR2 is SAAADI. V was clipped by 6 bases and J by 6 bases, with 5 bases between them.

The chain links TRBV9 to TRBJ2-5, with a tentative D call TRBD2 (7 bases). The CDR3 is made up of 19 amino acids. Per germline, CDR1 SGDLS and CDR2 YYNGEE. Trimming removed 4 bases at V and 0 bases at J, with 25 bases between. The CDR3 spells CASSPRVGGGGRDQETQYF. The CDR3 DNA reads TGTGCCAGCAGCCCCCGCGTGGGCGGCGGGGGCCGGGACCAAGAGACCCAGTACTTC. The full variable domain, completed using reference TRBV9 and TRBJ2-5, is DSGVTQTPKHLITATGQRVTLRCSPRSGDLSVYWYQQSLDQGLQFLIQYYNGEERAKGNILERFSAQQFPDLHSELNLSSLELGDSALYFCASSPRVGGGGRDQETQYFGPGTRLLVL.

The chain joins TRBV10-1 to TRBJ2-3, with 8 bases fitting TRBD2. The length of the CDR3 is 15 residues. CDR1 and CDR2 (germline): WNHNN, SYGVQD (reference sequence). V shed 2 bases, J shed 1 base, and the junction held 2 bases outside the gene matches. CDR3 amino acids: CASSEEGLGTDTQYF. CDR3 DNA sequence: TGCGCCAGCAGTGAGGAGGGACTAGGCACAGATACGCAGTATTTT.

The J gene is TRBJ2-1, the V gene TRBV6-5, with D hard to call. The J call may not be correct, given that the DNA end is closer to TRBJ2-5. Per the germline V gene, CDR1 is MNHEY and CDR2 is SVGAGI. The CDR3 sequence is 15 residues long. The CDR3 nucleotides read TGTGCCAGCAGTTACCTGAGACCCCCCGGGGAGACCCAGTACTTC. It is translated as CASSYLRPPGETQYF.

This clonotype was found once. The chain uses TRBV11-2 and TRBJ2-5; D possibly corresponds to TRBD2 (5 bases). CDR1 and CDR2 (germline): SGHAT, FQNNGV. There are 12 residues in the CDR3. Between the trimmed V and J ends, which lost 0 bases and 7 bases, there was a span of 6 bases. CDR3 coding DNA: TGTGCCAGCAGCTTAGAGGGAGCGACCCAGTACTTC. Protein: CASSLEGATQYF.

As concerns this clonotype: A read error may account for a junction end that differs from germline. V usage is TRBV25-1 and J usage is TRBJ2-4; D gene uncertain. The CDR3 covers 12 residues. From germline, CDR1 is MGHDK and CDR2 SYGVNS. The CDR3 sequence is CASREAKDTQYF. In nucleotides, the CDR3 is TGTGCCAGCCGTGAAGCCAAAGATACGCAGTACTTC.

With respect to this clonotype: Sequence at one end of the junction differs from germline and may be a read error. CDR3 protein: CARGSGSGDSDTQYF. The CDR3 DNA is TGTGCCAGGGGTTCCGGGAGCGGGGACTCGGATACGCAGTATTTC. The rearrangement uses TRBV6-1 and TRBJ2-3, with 7 bases fitting TRBD2. Germline V CDR1 and CDR2: MNHNS, SASEGT. This CDR3 spans 15 amino acids.

This rearrangement joins TRBV7-2 to TRBJ2-1; D gene unclear. With 0 bases removed from V and 10 bases from J, the gap between germline ends came to 7 bases. CDR3 length equals 12 residues. CDR1 and CDR2 from the germline V gene are SGHTA and FQGNSA. This CDR3 is CASSLAAGEQFF. CDR3 nucleotides: TGTGCCAGCAGCTTAGCAGCAGGCGAGCAGTTCTTC.

The V call is TRBV27, the J call TRBJ2-3, with TRBD2 matching over 7 bases. Per germline, CDR1 MNHEY and CDR2 SMNVEV (reference sequence). This CDR3 has 15 residues. The V segment lost 6 bases and the J segment 6 bases; nucleotides outside the gene matches: 12. The CDR3 nucleotides read TGTGCCAGCAGGAGGAGAGCGGGATTGTCGGATACGCAGTATTTT. This gives the protein CASRRRAGLSDTQYF.

The V call is TRBV25-1, the J call TRBJ2-1, with D unclear. This CDR3 region has 12 residues. Trimming left V 2 bases short and J 9 bases short, with 8 bases between. Germline CDR1 is MGHDK and CDR2 is SYGVNS. The CDR3 nucleotides read TGTGCCAGCAGTGAAGGTCGGCTTGAGCAGTTCTTC. Its translation is CASSEGRLEQFF.

This clonotype has at least ten counts. The V and J genes are TRBV14 and TRBJ2-5; 8 positions agree with TRBD2. The CDR3 sequence is 13 residues long. V shed 1 base, J shed 9 bases, and the junction held 4 bases outside the gene matches. Germline CDR1 SGHDN, CDR2 FVKESK. CDR3 coding DNA: TGTGCCAGCAGCCAAGTGGGTAGCGGGGCCCAGTACTTC. It encodes CASSQVGSGAQYF. Full variable domain (outside the CDR3, taken from reference TRBV14 and TRBJ2-5): EAGVTQFPSHSVIEKGQTVTLRCDPISGHDNLYWYRRVMGKEIKFLLHFVKESKQDESGMPNNRFLAERTGGTYSTLKVQPAELEDSGVYFCASSQVGSGAQYFGPGTRLLVL.

As regards this clonotype: Just one base apart from a much larger clone, this may be a read error. The rearrangement links TRBV7-2 to TRBJ2-6; tentatively, D is TRBD1 or TRBD2 (5 bases each). The CDR3 contains 16 residues. Germline loops: CDR1 SGHTA, CDR2 FQGNSA. CDR3 region: CASSLYGRAGASVLTF. CDR3 in DNA: TGTGCCAGCAGCTTATATGGCAGGGCCGGGGCCAGCGTCCTGACTTTC.

The CDR3 coding sequence is TGTGCCAGCAGTTCTTCCTCGGTGGGGGGGGGAGAGACCCAGTACTTC. Its translation: CASSSSSVGGGETQYF. This chain links TRBV6-5 with TRBJ2-1, with TRBD2 matching over 7 bases. The assigned J gene may be wrong: the sequence end matches TRBJ2-5 better. The CDR3 sequence is 16 residues long. Germline CDR1 MNHEY, CDR2 SVGAGI.

Regarding this clonotype: The junction differs from germline at one of its ends, possibly a read error. The CDR3 nucleotides are TGTGCCAGCACCAACCTCGGCGGGGACGAAGAGACTCAGTACTTC. This gives the protein CASTNLGGDEETQYF. This sequence joins TRBV27 and TRBJ2-5; a possible D gene is TRBD2 (6 bases). CDR1 is MNHEY, CDR2 SMNVEV, per germline (reference sequence). CDR3 size: 15 residues.

V usage is TRBV7-2 and J usage is TRBJ2-1; D may be TRBD2 (5 bases). The J call may be in error: the DNA end matches TRBJ2-7 better. Germline V gene sequence: CDR1 SGHTA, CDR2 FQGNSA. The CDR3 consists of 14 residues. The CDR3 spells CASRRDFSSYEQYF. The DNA of the CDR3 is TGTGCCAGTAGACGGGATTTCAGCTCCTACGAGCAGTACTTC.

About this clonotype: Compared with germline, one end of the junction differs, possibly owing to a read error. The chain uses TRBV27 and TRBJ2-4; the D gene is possibly TRBD2 (6 bases). The last part of the DNA fits TRBJ2-5 better; the J call may be wrong. The CDR3 consists of 15 residues. Germline CDR1 and CDR2: MNHEY and SMNVEV (reference sequence). CDR3 protein: CASANGGGDQKTQYF. The DNA of the CDR3 is TGTGCCAGCGCCAACGGCGGCGGGGACCAAAAGACCCAGTACTTC.

This clonotype was counted only a few times. The rearrangement joins TRBV4-3 to TRBJ2-1; a weak D match, TRBD2 (6 bases). This CDR3 spans 13 amino acids. CDR1 and CDR2 from the germline V gene are LGHNA and YSLEER. Trimming stripped 3 bases from V and 9 bases from J, with 12 bases between. The CDR3 loop is CASSQTSKSEQFF. The CDR3 region has the DNA TGCGCCAGCAGCCAGACTAGTAAGAGTGAGCAGTTCTTC.

The chain combines TRBV6-1 with TRBJ2-3; the match to TRBD2 covers 14 bases. Per the germline V gene, CDR1 is MNHNS and CDR2 is SASEGT. CDR3 length equals 21 residues. Germline trimming cut 6 bases from V and 2 bases from J; bases unmatched to any gene: 19. The CDR3 is CASSTVPTGTSGSWVTDTQYF. The CDR3 nucleotides are TGTGCCAGCAGCACGGTACCAACAGGGACTAGCGGGAGTTGGGTCACAGATACGCAGTATTTT.

V usage is TRBV6-1 and J usage is TRBJ2-3; 11 nucleotides line up with TRBD2. Germline loops: CDR1 MNHNS, CDR2 SASEGT. V gave up 6 bases and J gave up 1 base; unmatched junction bases: 18. The CDR3 contains 20 residues. CDR3: CASSHRASGRTVVGTDTQYF. CDR3 DNA sequence: TGTGCCAGCAGCCACCGGGCTAGCGGGAGGACGGTTGTGGGCACAGATACGCAGTATTTT.

Comment on this clonotype: No conserved phenylalanine or tryptophan is present at the end of the CDR3, so a read error is the likely explanation. The J gene is TRBJ2-3, the V gene TRBV7-3, with 11 bases lining up with TRBD2. The CDR3 has 17 residues. Germline lookup yields CDR1 SGHTA and CDR2 FQGTGA. V lost 1 base to trimming and J lost 6 bases; unmatched junction nucleotides: 9. This CDR3 is CASSLNKGLAAGDTQYS. CDR3 in DNA: TGTGCCAGCAGCTTAAATAAGGGACTAGCGGCCGGGGATACGCAGTATTCG.